Listed below are T cell receptor beta chains from one sample, sequenced in a study of Graves' ophthalmopathy and Graves' hyperthyroidism. Each CDR3 protein gets one entry after TCRdb re-called the multiplex PCR reads with MiXCR. The profile shows 300,000 to 350,000 distinct CDR3 sequences, about a sixth of them singletons. The sample was peripheral blood. The receptors come from an adult man with Graves' ophthalmopathy. Each CDR3 is given without its conserved first and last residue.

V	J	CDR3
TRBV18	TRBJ2-7	ASSPTGTADEQY
TRBV30	TRBJ1-1	AWSYNTEAF
TRBV5-1	TRBJ2-5	ASSLGQGAWETQY
TRBV30	TRBJ2-2	AWSVGTNTGELF
TRBV29-1	TRBJ2-5	SGTAGGGQETQY
TRBV19	TRBJ1-5	ASSSVGNQPQH
TRBV5-1	TRBJ2-5	ASSLGAGVIAETQY
TRBV20-1	TRBJ2-7	SARDRARVYEQY
TRBV6-2/TRBV6-3	TRBJ1-1	ASTVDGGRTEAF
TRBV20-1	TRBJ2-7	SVGGRGSVYEQY
TRBV6-5	TRBJ2-5	ASSYQGLALETQY
TRBV20-1	TRBJ1-1	SARDFTATEAF
TRBV6-1	TRBJ2-7	ASSRSRVESSYEQY
TRBV11-3	TRBJ1-3	ASSSTGRHSGNTIY
TRBV28	TRBJ2-6	ASSPRQSGANVLT
TRBV11-3	TRBJ1-1	ASSYWTGAYTEAF
TRBV6-1	TRBJ1-1	ASSAGGIMNTEAF
TRBV3-1	TRBJ1-1	ASSQDTGSAEAF
TRBV6-5	TRBJ2-7	ASSLDRGGSDEQY
TRBV6-4	TRBJ1-6	ASRTERGSYPLH
TRBV4-2	TRBJ2-5	ASSPWGGLQETQY
TRBV7-2	TRBJ2-5	ASSLASGPKQTQY
TRBV18	TRBJ1-1	ASSPGVQGQEAF
TRBV19	TRBJ1-2	ASSIQWNTGTYNYGYT
TRBV27	TRBJ1-6	ASSLSGTGLNSPLH
TRBV11-2	TRBJ1-6	ASSQTRQDYNSPLH
TRBV7-8	TRBJ2-5	ASSLHRGGETQY
TRBV7-2	TRBJ2-5	ASSFGGAKETQY
TRBV11-2	TRBJ2-2	ASSSTLIAHTGELF
TRBV20-1	TRBJ1-1	SARPGSTEAF
TRBV11-2	TRBJ2-7	ASSLKTDSNYEQY
TRBV15	TRBJ1-1	ATSIEGMNTEAF
TRBV20-1	TRBJ1-3	SAEGGGNTIY
TRBV12-3/TRBV12-4	TRBJ1-6	ASKTRGSYNSPLH
TRBV6-5	TRBJ1-5	ASSSYRGDQPQH
TRBV20-1	TRBJ1-6	SAREIDGGTNSPLH
TRBV28	TRBJ2-6	ASRRMWMTGANVLT
TRBV6-1	TRBJ2-5	ASSLGRFKETQY
TRBV4-2	TRBJ2-7	ASSLQAGPSYEQY
TRBV19	TRBJ1-1	ASSMFRHTMNTEAF
TRBV20-1	TRBJ2-7	SARSPGKRGYEQY
TRBV20-1	TRBJ1-5	MAGGTNQPQH
TRBV5-1	TRBJ2-5	ASSLAVGETQY
TRBV2	TRBJ1-6	ASRTGQGVPNSPLH
TRBV4-1	TRBJ2-7	ASSQDPGQGEIWSYEQY
TRBV3-1	TRBJ2-3	ASSQRYTDTQY
TRBV6-1	TRBJ1-6	ASNHPTGFDSPLH
TRBV29-1	TRBJ2-5	SVPYTEEETQY
TRBV12-3/TRBV12-4	TRBJ2-7	ASSLLGAEQY
TRBV6-4	TRBJ2-2	ASSAYPGQSSNTGELF
TRBV10-3	TRBJ2-5	AIRRRDQETQY